The T cell receptor beta chain under discussion was sequenced for a study of T cells after yellow fever vaccination. Trimming took off 2 bases at V and 7 bases at J, with 14 bases between the two ends. The CDR3 spans 13 residues. CDR1 DFQATT and CDR2 SNEGSKA come from the germline V gene (reference sequence). General study points: Shared CD4/CD8 clonotypes were a small share, likely from convergent recombination. From the bulk population, abundant clonotypes could contaminate and appear within FACS-sorted repertoires.

Turning to this clonotype: What it recognizes is unknown.

TCRdb re-called the 5' RACE reads through MiXCR, storing one row per CDR3 protein. The sample consists of just under 600,000 distinct CDR3 sequences, 13% of them appearing once. The V and J genes are TRBV20-1 and TRBJ1-1; D call uncertain. The source was PBMCs, collected on the day of the yellow fever booster vaccination. The receptor comes from a man aged 25 to 40 who received the YFV17D yellow fever vaccine. CDR3 sequence (DNA): TGCAGTGCTAGAACCTGGGAGGTCGGTGAAGCTTTCTTT. Encoded protein: CSARTWEVGEAFF.